These 27 T cell receptor beta chains share one sample of origin, sequenced in a study of T cell responses to AZD1222 COVID-19 vaccine. Using immunoSEQ multiplex PCR, the repertoire was profiled, and TCRdb retains in-frame clones only, with some absent. The table records approximately 160,000 clones, approximately 90% of them present only once. The specimen was peripheral blood, collected on day 0 of AZD1222 vaccination. The receptor source for this set is an adult in good health.

The chain uses TRBV5-1 and TRBJ1-4; D gene uncertain. V lost 4 bases to trimming and J lost 6 bases, with 7 bases between them. The CDR3 runs to 12 residues. Germline lookup yields CDR1 SGHRS and CDR2 YFSETQ. CDR3 bases: TGCGCCAGCAGCCCCTCAGATGAAAAACTGTTTTTT. Protein product: CASSPSDEKLFF.

This chain uses TRBV28 with TRBJ1-6; D unresolved. V lost 6 bases, J lost 10 bases, and 16 bases lay in between. The CDR3 contains 14 residues. CDR1 and CDR2 from the germline V gene are MDHEN and SYDVKM. In nucleotides, the CDR3 is TGTGCCAGCAGCGGGAGTCTAGAAGGGTCACCCCTCCACTTT. Residues: CASSGSLEGSPLHF.

V gene TRBV9 combines with J gene TRBJ1-1; D is unclear. The CDR3 consists of 13 residues. V lost 1 base, J lost 1 base, and 5 bases lay in between. The germline gives CDR1 SGDLS, CDR2 YYNGEE. CDR3 amino acids: CASSVLGNTEAFF. The CDR3 nucleotides read TGTGCCAGCAGCGTACTGGGGAACACTGAAGCTTTCTTT. Full variable domain (outside the CDR3, taken from reference TRBV9 and TRBJ1-1): DSGVTQTPKHLITATGQRVTLRCSPRSGDLSVYWYQQSLDQGLQFLIQYYNGEERAKGNILERFSAQQFPDLHSELNLSSLELGDSALYFCASSVLGNTEAFFGQGTRLTVV.

The CDR3 coding sequence is TGTGCCACCAGTGACCGAACCGGGACAGGCAATCAGCCCCAGCATTTT. Its protein product is CATSDRTGTGNQPQHF. V gene TRBV24-1 combines with J gene TRBJ1-5, with TRBD1 identical over 7 bases. The junction had 7 bases not matched to a gene; V was cut back by 4 bases and J by 2 bases. The CDR3 is 16 residues long. Germline values: CDR1 KGHDR, CDR2 SFDVKD.

This chain links TRBV19 with TRBJ1-6, with unresolved D. The CDR3 is made up of 15 amino acids. From germline, CDR1 is LNHDA and CDR2 SQIVND (reference sequence). V was shortened by 7 bases and J by 5 bases, with 15 bases between the two germline ends. CDR3 nucleotide sequence: TGTGCCAGTACCAGGAAGCGGCAAAATAATTCACCCCTCCACTTT. Translation: CASTRKRQNNSPLHF.

The J gene is TRBJ1-5, the V gene TRBV15; 9 positions match TRBD1. Looked up from germline, CDR1 is LNHNV and CDR2 is YYDKDF (reference sequence). The CDR3 has 16 amino acids. The V and J ends lost 3 bases and 5 bases, in that order; junction bases with no gene match: 8. The chain's CDR3 is CATSRLTGGIDQPQHF. In DNA form, the CDR3 reads TGTGCCACCAGCAGGTTAACAGGGGGCATTGATCAGCCCCAGCATTTT.

V gene TRBV30 combines with J gene TRBJ1-6; D gene uncertain. The germline gives CDR1 GTSNPN, CDR2 SVGIG (reference sequence). V was cut by 5 bases and J by 3 bases, with 8 bases left in between. This CDR3 contains 13 residues. CDR3 in amino acids: CAWEQNYNSPLHF. CDR3 DNA: TGTGCCTGGGAACAGAACTATAATTCACCCCTCCACTTT. Full variable domain (outside the CDR3, taken from reference TRBV30 and TRBJ1-6): SQTIHQWPATLVQPVGSPLSLECTVEGTSNPNLYWYRQAAGRGLQLLFYSVGIGQISSEVPQNLSASRPQDRQFILSSKKLLLSDSGFYLCAWEQNYNSPLHFGNGTRLTVT.

CDR3 nucleotide sequence: TGTGCCAGTAGTACCCCGGGACTGCCATCCTACGAGCAGTACTTC. Translated: CASSTPGLPSYEQYF. The chain couples TRBV19 to TRBJ2-7, with D perhaps matching TRBD2 (6 bases). V was shortened by 4 bases and J by 1 base, with 14 bases between the two germline ends. The length of the CDR3 is 15 residues. Per germline, CDR1 LNHDA and CDR2 SQIVND (reference sequence).

This chain joins TRBV6-5 and TRBJ1-1, with D uncertain. The CDR3 is made up of 12 amino acids. The germline V and J ends were trimmed by 6 bases and 1 base, with 6 bases remaining between them. Germline-derived CDR1 and CDR2 are MNHEY and SVGAGI. The CDR3 DNA sequence: TGTGCCAGCAGGGGGAGGAACACTGAAGCTTTCTTT. It specifies CASRGRNTEAFF.

The chain carries TRBV3-1 (or the pseudogene TRBV3-2) and TRBJ2-7, with no clear D. Germline loops: CDR1 LGHDT, CDR2 YNNKEL (reference sequence). This CDR3 is 14 amino acids long. V lost 0 bases to trimming and J lost 0 bases, with 6 bases between them. CDR3 region: CASSQDTASYEQYF. In DNA form, the CDR3 reads TGTGCCAGCAGCCAAGATACAGCCTCCTACGAGCAGTACTTC.

The chain is built from TRBV7-2 and TRBJ1-2, with D possibly TRBD1 on 6 matching bases. CDR1 is SGHTA, CDR2 FQGNSA, per germline. The CDR3 spans 14 residues. The V gene lost 5 bases and the J gene lost 0 bases, with 10 bases spanning the gap. CDR3 region: CASSPRQANYGYTF. For the CDR3, the DNA is TGTGCCAGCAGCCCTCGACAGGCTAACTATGGCTACACCTTC.

This clone has just one count. The chain couples TRBV5-8 to TRBJ1-2, with D possibly being TRBD1 (6 bases). From germline, CDR1 is SGHTS and CDR2 YDEGEE. V lost 1 base, J lost 4 bases, and 8 bases lay in between. The CDR3 runs 13 residues. The CDR3 sequence is CASSLQGFYGYTF. In DNA, the CDR3 is TGTGCCAGCAGCTTGCAGGGGTTCTATGGCTACACCTTC.

The gene calls are TRBV7-2 and TRBJ2-1, with TRBD2 matching over 10 bases. The CDR3 length is 14 residues. V dropped 5 bases and J dropped 9; count of bases not matched to a gene: 7. Germline V gene data show CDR1 as SGHTA and CDR2 as FQGNSA. In DNA form, the CDR3 reads TGTGCCAGCAGCGGAAGCGGGGGGGCATCTGAGCAGTTCTTC. Translating gives CASSGSGGASEQFF. The variable domain in full, completed from reference TRBV7-2 and TRBJ2-1, reads GAGVSQSPSNKVTEKGKDVELRCDPISGHTALYWYRQSLGQGLEFLIYFQGNSAPDKSGLPSDRFSAERTGGSVSTLTIQRTQQEDSAVYLCASSGSGGASEQFFGPGTRLTVL.

This chain connects TRBV28 to TRBJ1-2; possibly TRBD1 for D (5 bases). This CDR3 is 15 amino acids long. Trimming removed 2 bases from V and 5 bases from J, with 15 bases in between. CDR1 is MDHEN, CDR2 SYDVKM, per germline. CDR3 DNA: TGTGCCAGCAGTTTAGGGGACGATGACATTTATGGCTACACCTTC. This translates into CASSLGDDDIYGYTF.

V and J are TRBV5-1 and TRBJ1-6; D uncertain. This CDR3 has 13 residues. Between the trimmed V and J ends, which lost 4 bases and 9 bases, there was a span of 11 bases. Germline V gene data show CDR1 as SGHRS and CDR2 as YFSETQ. As DNA, the CDR3 is TGCGCCAGCAGCCCCGGGCAGACTTCACCCCTCCACTTT. It yields the protein CASSPGQTSPLHF.

The rearrangement uses TRBV9 and TRBJ2-1; D is tentatively TRBD1 or TRBD2 (6 bases each). CDR3 length equals 15 residues. CDR1 is SGDLS and CDR2 is YYNGEE in the germline V gene. The germline V and J ends were trimmed by 7 bases and 6 bases, with 20 bases remaining between them. DNA for the CDR3: TGTGCCAGCCGCGAAGGGGGGAGTGATTTCAATGAGCAGTTCTTC. Its translation is CASREGGSDFNEQFF.

This chain links TRBV28 with TRBJ1-2; D not resolved. V was pared by 5 bases and J by 0 bases, with 13 bases between. Germline V gene sequence: CDR1 MDHEN, CDR2 SYDVKM. The CDR3 has 15 amino acids. The CDR3 nucleotides are TGTGCCAGCAGTCTCCTGCCGCCAGCTAACTATGGCTACACCTTC. The encoded protein is CASSLLPPANYGYTF.

The chain couples TRBV27 to TRBJ2-7; 7 nucleotides match TRBD1. V shed 6 bases and J 1 base; nucleotides not matched to a gene: 12. Germline V gene lookup returns CDR1 MNHEY and CDR2 SMNVEV (reference sequence). The CDR3 runs 16 residues. CDR3 region: CASSPSPGQMSYEQYF. CDR3 DNA sequence: TGTGCCAGCAGCCCCTCCCCGGGACAGATGTCCTACGAGCAGTACTTC.

This sequence joins TRBV4-3 and TRBJ1-1; D gene uncertain. Germline CDR1 and CDR2: LGHNA and YSLEER. Trimming shortened V by 2 bases and J by 5 bases, and 9 bases separated the two germline ends. This CDR3 spans 13 amino acids. CDR3 protein: CASSQLQGTEAFF. CDR3 nucleotide sequence: TGCGCCAGCAGCCAATTACAAGGTACTGAAGCTTTCTTT.

The chain combines TRBV7-9 with TRBJ2-1; unclear D gene. CDR3 size: 12 residues. Germline V gene data show CDR1 as SEHNR and CDR2 as FQNEAQ (reference sequence). Trimming took off 2 bases at V and 10 bases at J, with 9 bases between the two ends. The CDR3 region has the DNA TGTGCCAGCAGCTTATGGGTATACGAGCAGTTCTTC. As protein: CASSLWVYEQFF.

This clone showed up just a few times. The chain joins TRBV4-2 to TRBJ2-3, with 9 bases aligning to TRBD2. CDR3 length equals 15 residues. The V gene's germline CDR1 is LGHNA and CDR2 YNFKEQ. Unmatched junction bases numbered 2, after V lost 0 bases and J lost 4 bases. Written as DNA, the CDR3 is TGTGCCAGCAGCCAAGATGCGGGGGGGCCAGATACGCAGTATTTT. Protein product: CASSQDAGGPDTQYF.

The chain combines TRBV21-1 with TRBJ2-2; the table's TRBD1 call for D was not verified on the DNA. TRBV21-1 is recorded as a pseudogene. The CDR3 has 16 amino acids. The CDR3 loop is CASSRWTGEKTGELFF. CDR3 coding DNA: TGTGCCAGCAGCAGATGGACAGGCGAAAAGACCGGGGAGCTGTTTTTT.

This chain links TRBV5-1 with TRBJ2-7; D perhaps matches TRBD2 (5 bases). Germline CDR1 SGHRS, CDR2 YFSETQ. The germline V and J ends were trimmed by 4 bases and 0 bases, with 14 bases remaining between them. CDR3 length equals 15 residues. This CDR3 reads CASSLIPGSSYEQYF. In nucleotides, the CDR3 is TGCGCCAGCAGCCTAATCCCGGGAAGCTCCTACGAGCAGTACTTC.

V gene TRBV6-1 combines with J gene TRBJ1-4; D call uncertain. CDR1 and CDR2 from the germline V gene are MNHNS and SASEGT. With 2 bases removed from V and 0 bases from J, the gap between germline ends came to 13 bases. There are 17 residues in the CDR3. CDR3 DNA sequence: TGTGCCAGCAGTGAAAGAGGGCAGAGTTCAACTAATGAAAAACTGTTTTTT. This gives the protein CASSERGQSSTNEKLFF.

This chain uses TRBV18 with TRBJ2-7, with D hard to call. The CDR3 loop spans 12 amino acids. CDR1 and CDR2 (germline): KGHSH, LQKENI. Trimming left V 6 bases short and J 6 bases short, with 12 bases between. The CDR3 loop is CASSATASEQYF. DNA for the CDR3: TGTGCCAGCTCGGCGACCGCTTCCGAGCAGTACTTC.

J is TRBJ2-7 and V is TRBV5-1, with TRBD1 as a possible D gene (5 bases). From germline, CDR1 is SGHRS and CDR2 YFSETQ. This CDR3 spans 16 amino acids. Trimming pared 0 bases from V and 4 bases from J, leaving 17 bases between. The chain's CDR3 is CASSLEDTRSGYEQYF. CDR3 sequence (DNA): TGCGCCAGCAGCTTGGAGGACACCCGCTCAGGATACGAGCAGTACTTC.

A note on this clone: Its ends do not fully match the called genes, so a read error is possible. The chain links TRBV11-3 to TRBJ1-1; the D gene is possibly TRBD1 (5 bases). Germline CDR1 SGHNT, CDR2 YENEEA. The CDR3 consists of 15 residues. Here the CDR3 reads CVSSSRTRLDTEAFF. The CDR3 DNA is TGTGTCAGCAGCTCACGGACAAGGTTAGACACTGAAGCTTTCTTT.